This T cell receptor beta chain was sequenced during a study of T cells in Graves' hyperthyroidism and ophthalmopathy. Study-level results: Blood also held most thyroid clonotypes expanded beyond 0.001.

Duration under 3 months, a NOSPECS grade of at least 4, and a Clinical Activity Score of at least 3 characterized the ophthalmopathy patients. The diagnoses drew upon clinical symptoms, serum thyroxine and TRAb, thyroid ultrasound and orbital computed tomography. It was 8.5 to 10 ml of fresh peripheral blood that supplied the PBMCs. The CDR3 covers 16 residues. J was trimmed by 5 bases and V by 6 bases; bases with no gene match: 10. A word on this clonotype: The antigen is unknown.

Authors of the study amplified TCR beta CDR3 regions from RNA transcripts. The HTBI primer set was used in a first-round RT-PCR of the TCR CDR3. TCRdb redid the calling of the multiplex PCR reads with MiXCR, one entry per CDR3 protein. The repertoire holds hundreds of thousands of distinct CDR3 sequences, with roughly 14% as singletons. Sequenced sample: blood. The J gene is TRBJ1-1, the V gene TRBV12-3 or TRBV12-4, with 12 bases lining up with TRBD1. This TCR derives from a woman aged 40-49 years with Graves' ophthalmopathy. The CDR3 is CASRHGTGGKRTEAFF. The DNA for the CDR3 is TGTGCCAGCAGACACGGGACAGGGGGCAAGCGGACTGAAGCTTTCTTT.